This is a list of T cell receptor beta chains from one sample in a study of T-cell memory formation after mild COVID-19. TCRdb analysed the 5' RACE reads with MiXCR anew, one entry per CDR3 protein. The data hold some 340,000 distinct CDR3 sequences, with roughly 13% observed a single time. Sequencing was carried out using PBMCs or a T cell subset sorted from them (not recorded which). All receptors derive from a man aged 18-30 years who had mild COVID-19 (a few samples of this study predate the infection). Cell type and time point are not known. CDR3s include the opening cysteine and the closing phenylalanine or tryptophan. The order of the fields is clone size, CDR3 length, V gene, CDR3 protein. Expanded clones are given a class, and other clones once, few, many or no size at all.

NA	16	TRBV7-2	CASSEDRGLPGNTIYF
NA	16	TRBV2	CASREVERGDSETQYF
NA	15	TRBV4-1	CASSQDWTSSETQYF
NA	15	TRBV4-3	CASSQDLWSLGEQFF
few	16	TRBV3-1	CASSQDGGALYNEQFF
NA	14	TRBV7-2	CASSPQRETDTQYF
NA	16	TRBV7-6	CASSPAWRGPDNEQFF
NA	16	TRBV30	CAAKRRAAVVNTEAFF
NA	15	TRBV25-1	CASSETVGGTDTQYF
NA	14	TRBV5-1	CASSPWTGETEAFF
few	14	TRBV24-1	CATRGRGDQETQYF
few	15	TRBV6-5	CASSRRSVGNTEAFF
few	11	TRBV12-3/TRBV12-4	CASSYIGTQYF
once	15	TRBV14	CASSQPGTGDYEQYF
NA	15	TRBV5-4	CASSLGGTISYEQYF
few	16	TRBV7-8	CASRPQTGTPLYEQYF
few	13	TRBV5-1	CASSSTGGQPQHF
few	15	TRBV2	CASGLTSGVRNTQYF
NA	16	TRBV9	CASSAPPGDSYNEQFF
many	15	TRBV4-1	CASSQGQGTRETQYF
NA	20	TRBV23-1	CASSKDRGRPRSRYRNEQFF
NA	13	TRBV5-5	CASSGVGTDTQYF
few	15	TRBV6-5	CASSSPPGRSAEAFF
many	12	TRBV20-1	CSAGTGSYEQYF
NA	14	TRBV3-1	CASSQVPQGTEAFF
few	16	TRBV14	CASIPFWAGGTDTQYF
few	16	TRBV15	CATSSVGRGNPGELFF
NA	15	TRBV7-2	CASSSDRGLVQPQHF
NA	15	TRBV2	CASGGTVSGANVLTF
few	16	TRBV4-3	CASSRQIQAGANVLTF
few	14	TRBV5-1	CASSLTASHSPLHF
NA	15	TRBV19	CASSISPGIEETQYF
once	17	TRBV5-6	CASSLGPTGTVNTEAFF
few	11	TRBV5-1	CASGGLETQYF
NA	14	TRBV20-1	CSAWPRKDNSPLHF
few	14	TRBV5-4	CASSPPGVGSPLHF
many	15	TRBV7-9	CASSAGLRGGETQYF
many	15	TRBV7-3	CASSLVGTGSADYTF
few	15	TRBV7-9	CASSLFPDGPNVLTF
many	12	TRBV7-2	CASSSATDTQYF
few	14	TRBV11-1	CASSEGHLQETQYF
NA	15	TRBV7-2	CASSPDRGAAETQYF
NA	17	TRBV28	CASSFSSAGVNTGELFF
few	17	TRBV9	CASSVSRDRGLNTEAFF
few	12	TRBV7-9	CASSDAFVGYTF
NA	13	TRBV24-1	CATSDQQGRGYTF
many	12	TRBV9	CASSVNTGELFF
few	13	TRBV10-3	CAISARGQETQYF
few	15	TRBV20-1	CSARESAGVVYEQYF
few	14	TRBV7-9	CASSWGILDTEAFF
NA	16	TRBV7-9	CASSLATGTGEPPQHF
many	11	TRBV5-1	CASSLERAQYF
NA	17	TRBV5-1	CASSLPTGGGGANVLTF
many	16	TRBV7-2	CASSLASAGGFTEAFF
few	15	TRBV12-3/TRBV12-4	CASSLRGAGNTEAFF
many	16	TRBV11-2	CASSPPGLPEVNEQFF
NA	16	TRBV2	CASRMGQGRRGSPLHF